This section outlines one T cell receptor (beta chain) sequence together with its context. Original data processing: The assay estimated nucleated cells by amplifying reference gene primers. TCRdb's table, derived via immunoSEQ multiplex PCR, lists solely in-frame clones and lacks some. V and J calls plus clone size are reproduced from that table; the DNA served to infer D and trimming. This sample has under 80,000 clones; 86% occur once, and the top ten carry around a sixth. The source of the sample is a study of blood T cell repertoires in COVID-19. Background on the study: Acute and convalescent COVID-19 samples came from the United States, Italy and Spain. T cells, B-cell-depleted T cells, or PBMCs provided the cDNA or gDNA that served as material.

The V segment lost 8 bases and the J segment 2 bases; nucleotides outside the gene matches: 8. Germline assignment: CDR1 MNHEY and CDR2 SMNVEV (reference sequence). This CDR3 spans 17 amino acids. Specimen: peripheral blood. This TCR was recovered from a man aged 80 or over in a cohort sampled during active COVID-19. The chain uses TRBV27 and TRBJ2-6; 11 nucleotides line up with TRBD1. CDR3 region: CASGRDRGDPGANVLTF. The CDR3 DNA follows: TGTGCCAGCGGCCGGGACAGGGGGGATCCTGGGGCCAACGTCCTGACTTTC.